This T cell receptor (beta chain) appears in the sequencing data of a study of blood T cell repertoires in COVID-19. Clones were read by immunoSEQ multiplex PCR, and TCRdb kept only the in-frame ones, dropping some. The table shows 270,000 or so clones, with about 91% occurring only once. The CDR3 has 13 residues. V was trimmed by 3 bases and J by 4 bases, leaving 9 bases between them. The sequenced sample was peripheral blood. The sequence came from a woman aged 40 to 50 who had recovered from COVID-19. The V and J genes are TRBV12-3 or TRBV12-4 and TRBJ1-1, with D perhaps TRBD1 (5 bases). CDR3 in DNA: TGTGCCAGCAGTTTTTTAGACAGCACTGAAGCTTTCTTT. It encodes CASSFLDSTEAFF.